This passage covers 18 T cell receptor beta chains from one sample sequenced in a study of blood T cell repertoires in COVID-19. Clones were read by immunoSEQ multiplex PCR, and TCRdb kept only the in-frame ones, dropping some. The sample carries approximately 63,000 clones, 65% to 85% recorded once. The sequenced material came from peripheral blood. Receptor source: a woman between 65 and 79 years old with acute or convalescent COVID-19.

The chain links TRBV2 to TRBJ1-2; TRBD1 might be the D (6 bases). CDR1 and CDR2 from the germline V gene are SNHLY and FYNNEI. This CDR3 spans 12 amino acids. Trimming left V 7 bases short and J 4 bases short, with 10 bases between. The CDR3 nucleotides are TGTGCCAGCATGGGACATAGCTATGGCTACACCTTC. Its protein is CASMGHSYGYTF. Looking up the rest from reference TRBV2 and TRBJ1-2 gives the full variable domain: EPEVTQTPSHQVTQMGQEVILRCVPISNHLYFYWYRQILGQKVEFLVSFYNNEISEKSEIFDDQFSVERPDGSNFTLKIRSTKLEDSAMYFCASMGHSYGYTFGSGTRLTVV.

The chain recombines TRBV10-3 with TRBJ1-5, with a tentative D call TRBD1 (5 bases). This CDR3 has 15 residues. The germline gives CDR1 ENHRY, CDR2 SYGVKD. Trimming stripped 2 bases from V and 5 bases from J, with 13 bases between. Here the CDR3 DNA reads TGTGCCATCAGTGAGCAGGACATAGGTTATCAGCCCCAGCATTTT. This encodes CAISEQDIGYQPQHF.

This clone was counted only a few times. CDR3 protein: CASSSTPEANEKLFF. CDR3 in DNA: TGCGCCAGCAGCTCGACCCCAGAGGCTAATGAAAAACTGTTTTTT. The J gene is TRBJ1-4, the V gene TRBV5-1; no definite D call. Germline-derived CDR1 and CDR2 are SGHRS and YFSETQ. Trimming cost V 3 bases and J 3 bases, with 12 bases left between them. The CDR3 has 15 amino acids.

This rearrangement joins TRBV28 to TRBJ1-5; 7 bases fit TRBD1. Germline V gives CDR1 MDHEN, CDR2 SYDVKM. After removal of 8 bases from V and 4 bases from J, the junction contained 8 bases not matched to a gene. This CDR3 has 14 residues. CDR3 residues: CASARDSLNQPQHF. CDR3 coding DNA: TGTGCCAGCGCACGGGACAGCTTGAATCAGCCCCAGCATTTT.

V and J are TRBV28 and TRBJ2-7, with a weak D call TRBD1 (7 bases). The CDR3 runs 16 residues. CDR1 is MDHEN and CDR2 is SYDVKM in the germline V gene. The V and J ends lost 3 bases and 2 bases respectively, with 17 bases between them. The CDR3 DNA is TGTGCCAGCAGTTTGGCGGAGGGGGCCCTAGCCTACGAGCAGTACTTC. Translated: CASSLAEGALAYEQYF.

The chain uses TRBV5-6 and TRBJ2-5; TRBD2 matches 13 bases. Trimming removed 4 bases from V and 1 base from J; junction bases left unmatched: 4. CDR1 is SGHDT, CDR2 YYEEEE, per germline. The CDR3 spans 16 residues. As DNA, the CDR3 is TGTGCCAGCAGCCCCGGACTAGCGGGGGCCCAAGAGACCCAGTACTTC. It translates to CASSPGLAGAQETQYF.

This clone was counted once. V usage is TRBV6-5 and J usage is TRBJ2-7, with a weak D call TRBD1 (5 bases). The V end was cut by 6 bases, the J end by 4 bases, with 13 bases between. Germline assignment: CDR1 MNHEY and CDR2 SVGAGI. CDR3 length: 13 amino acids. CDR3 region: CASRDIAGYEQYF. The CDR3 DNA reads TGTGCCAGCAGGGACATAGCAGGGTACGAGCAGTACTTC.

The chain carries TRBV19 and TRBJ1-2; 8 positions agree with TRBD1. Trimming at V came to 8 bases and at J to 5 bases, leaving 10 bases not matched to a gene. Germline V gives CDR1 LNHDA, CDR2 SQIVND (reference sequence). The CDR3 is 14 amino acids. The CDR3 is CASQPGQGIYGYTF. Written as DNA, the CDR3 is TGTGCCAGTCAACCCGGACAGGGCATTTATGGCTACACCTTC.

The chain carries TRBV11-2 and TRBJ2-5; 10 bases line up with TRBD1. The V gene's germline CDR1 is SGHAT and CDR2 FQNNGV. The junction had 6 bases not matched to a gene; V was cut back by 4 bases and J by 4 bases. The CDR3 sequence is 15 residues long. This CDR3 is CASSSPGDRGETQYF. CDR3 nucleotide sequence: TGTGCCAGCAGCTCCCCCGGGGACAGGGGAGAGACCCAGTACTTC.

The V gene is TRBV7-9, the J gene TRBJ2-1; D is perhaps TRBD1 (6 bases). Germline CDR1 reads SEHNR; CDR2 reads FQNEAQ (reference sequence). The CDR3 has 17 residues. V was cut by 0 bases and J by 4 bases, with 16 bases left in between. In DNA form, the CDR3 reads TGTGCCAGCAGCTTAGCTCGACAGGAATACTTATACAATGAGCAGTTCTTC. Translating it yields CASSLARQEYLYNEQFF.

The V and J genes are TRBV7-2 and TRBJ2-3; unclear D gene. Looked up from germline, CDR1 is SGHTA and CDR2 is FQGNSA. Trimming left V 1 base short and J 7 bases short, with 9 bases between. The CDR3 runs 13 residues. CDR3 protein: CASSLGALNTQYF. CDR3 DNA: TGTGCCAGCAGCTTAGGCGCGCTAAATACGCAGTATTTT.

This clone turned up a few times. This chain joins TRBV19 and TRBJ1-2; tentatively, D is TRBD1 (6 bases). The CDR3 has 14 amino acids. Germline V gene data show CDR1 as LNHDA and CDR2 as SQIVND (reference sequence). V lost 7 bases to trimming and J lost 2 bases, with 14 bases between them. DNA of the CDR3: TGTGCCAGTACCCCGACAGGACCAAACTATGGCTACACCTTC. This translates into CASTPTGPNYGYTF.

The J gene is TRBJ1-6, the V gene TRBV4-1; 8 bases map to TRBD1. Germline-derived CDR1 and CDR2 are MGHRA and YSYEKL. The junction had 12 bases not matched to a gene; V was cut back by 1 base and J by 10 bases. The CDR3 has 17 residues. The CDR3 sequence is CASSQVPTDRGRSPLHF. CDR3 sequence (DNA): TGCGCCAGCAGCCAAGTCCCGACAGACAGGGGAAGATCACCCCTCCACTTT.

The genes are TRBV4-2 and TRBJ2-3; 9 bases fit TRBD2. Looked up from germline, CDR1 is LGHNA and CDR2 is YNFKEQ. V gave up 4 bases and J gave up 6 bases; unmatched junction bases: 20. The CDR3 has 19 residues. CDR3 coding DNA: TGTGCCAGCAGCCCCCAAATTCTCCCTGGCGGGGGGGCCGCGGATACGCAGTATTTT. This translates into CASSPQILPGGGAADTQYF.

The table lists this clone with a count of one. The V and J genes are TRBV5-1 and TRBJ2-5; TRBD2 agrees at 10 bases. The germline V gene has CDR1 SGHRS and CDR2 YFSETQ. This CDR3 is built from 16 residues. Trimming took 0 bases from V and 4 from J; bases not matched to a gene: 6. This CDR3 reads CASSLVGTSELETQYF. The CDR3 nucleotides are TGCGCCAGCAGCTTGGTAGGGACTAGCGAGTTAGAGACCCAGTACTTC.

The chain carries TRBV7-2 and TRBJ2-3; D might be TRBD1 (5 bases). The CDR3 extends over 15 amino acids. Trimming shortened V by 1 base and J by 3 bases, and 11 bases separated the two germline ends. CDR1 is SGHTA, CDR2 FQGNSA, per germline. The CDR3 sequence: CASSLGGKNTDTQYF. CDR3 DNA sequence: TGTGCCAGCAGCTTAGGGGGCAAGAATACAGATACGCAGTATTTT.

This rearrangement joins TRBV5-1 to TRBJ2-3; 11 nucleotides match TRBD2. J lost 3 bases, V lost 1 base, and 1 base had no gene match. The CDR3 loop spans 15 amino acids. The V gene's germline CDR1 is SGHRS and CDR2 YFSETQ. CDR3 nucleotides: TGCGCCAGCAGCTTGTCTAGCGGGGGGACAGATACGCAGTATTTT. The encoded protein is CASSLSSGGTDTQYF.

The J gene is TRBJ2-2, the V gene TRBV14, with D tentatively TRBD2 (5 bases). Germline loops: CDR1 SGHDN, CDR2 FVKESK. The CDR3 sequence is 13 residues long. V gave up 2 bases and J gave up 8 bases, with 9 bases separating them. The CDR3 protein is CASSQTRRGELFF. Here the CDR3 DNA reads TGTGCCAGCAGCCAAACCCGGAGGGGGGAGCTGTTTTTT.